Sequencing of this TCR beta chain was carried out in a study of T cells after yellow fever vaccination. Study in general: SMART-Seq v4 Ultra Low Input prepared the low-cell-number fractions. The study, taken as a whole, reports: A large majority of primary-vaccination clones showed up again after the booster (around 95% CD4, approximately 90% CD8). The secondary T-cell response peaked on day 5, not day 15, but was weaker.

TCR cDNA was made by 5'RACE template switching, adding a universal primer site and UMIs. TCRdb recomputed calls from the 5' RACE reads with MiXCR, one row per CDR3 protein. The sample includes roughly 340,000 distinct CDR3 sequences, around 4.1% of them seen just once. Germline CDR1 SEHNR, CDR2 FQNEAQ (reference sequence). The V gene lost 4 bases and the J gene lost 5 bases, with 19 bases spanning the gap. CDR3 length: 16 amino acids. Turning to this clonotype: Its antigen is not known.

Sequenced material: PBMCs, taken 5 days after the yellow fever booster vaccination. This clonotype was sampled from a man between 18 and 29 years old who received the YFV17D yellow fever vaccine. This chain joins TRBV7-9 and TRBJ2-3; weak D call: TRBD2 (5 bases). CDR3 loop: CASSSREGLVGDTQYF. CDR3 sequence (DNA): TGTGCCAGCAGCTCGCGTGAAGGACTTGTGGGAGATACGCAGTATTTT.